This T cell receptor beta chain appears in the sequencing data of a study of response to subunit inactivated influenza vaccine. Study-wide points: The authors suggested that few new T cells are recruited per seasonal influenza vaccination.

CDR3 length: 13 residues. Trimming took off 2 bases at V and 5 bases at J, with 10 bases between the two ends. This clonotype showed up many times. The target antigen is unknown. TCRdb recomputed calls from the RT-PCR reads with MiXCR, one row per CDR3 protein. Of approximately 490,000 distinct CDR3 sequences detected, 7.2% appear once; the ten largest clones hold around 12%. The input for sequencing was PBMCs from blood, taken around 25 months after vaccination. This receptor was identified in a man between 45 and 75 years old who received an inactivated influenza vaccine. The J gene is TRBJ2-7, the V gene TRBV12-3 or TRBV12-4; tentatively, D is TRBD2 (5 bases). CDR3: CASSLSGSNEQYF. The CDR3 DNA is TGTGCCAGCAGTTTATCGGGGAGCAACGAGCAGTACTTC.